This TCR beta chain was sequenced in a study of T cell responses to AZD1222 COVID-19 vaccine. Findings of the study overall: Donor demographics were predominantly white British with a female majority; clonal diversity may be underestimated. As reported, nearly half of all spike-specific TCRs target variant regions that are unmutated. Spike-specific TCR breadth and depth rose after two AZD1222 doses.

Concerning this clone itself: Its antigen remains unknown.

Produced via immunoSEQ multiplex PCR; TCRdb's table is partial and in-frame only. The repertoire holds about 130,000 clones, with roughly 90% as singletons. The clonotype comes from an adult who received the AZD1222 COVID-19 vaccine. This material consisted of peripheral blood, taken 28 days after the second AZD1222 dose.

The CDR3, as DNA: TGTGCCAGCAGACAGGCCCCCGCCTACGAGCAGTACTTC. Translation gives CASRQAPAYEQYF. This chain uses TRBV6-5 with TRBJ2-7; D is perhaps TRBD1 (5 bases). Looked up from germline, CDR1 is MNHEY and CDR2 is SVGAGI. The V end was cut by 6 bases, the J end by 2 bases, with 11 bases between. CDR3 length: 13 residues.